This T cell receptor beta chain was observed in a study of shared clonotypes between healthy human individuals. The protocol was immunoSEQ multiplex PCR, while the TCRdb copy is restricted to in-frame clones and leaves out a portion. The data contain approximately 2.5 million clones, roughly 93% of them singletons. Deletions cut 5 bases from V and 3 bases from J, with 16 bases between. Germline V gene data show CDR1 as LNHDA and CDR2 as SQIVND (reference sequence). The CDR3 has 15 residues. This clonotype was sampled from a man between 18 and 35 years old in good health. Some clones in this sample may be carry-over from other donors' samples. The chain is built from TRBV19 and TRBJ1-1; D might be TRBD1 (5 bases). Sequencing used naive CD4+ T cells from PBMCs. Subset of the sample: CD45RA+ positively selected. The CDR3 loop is CASSSPGGWDTEAFF. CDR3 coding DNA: TGTGCCAGTAGTTCTCCTGGGGGATGGGACACTGAAGCTTTCTTT.